A selection of T cell receptor beta chains follows, all from one sample in a study of blood T cell repertoires in COVID-19. Data came from immunoSEQ multiplex PCR; TCRdb stores just in-frame clones and leaves some out. The sample has some 230,000 clones, about 81% seen once. The specimen was peripheral blood. The receptors come from a woman older than 75 with COVID-19, enrolled during active disease. CDR3s include the opening cysteine and the closing phenylalanine or tryptophan. Only some rows state a clone size, as once, few, many or a class for expanded clones.

TRBV28,-,CASSLSNYRDGYTF
TRBV12-3/TRBV12-4,-,CASRPGTGYGYTF
TRBV30,-,CAWNVRVDTGELFF
TRBV18,-,CASSTTRQMNTEAFF
TRBV27,-,CASSPPTGGGYTF
TRBV30,-,CAWTGQINEKLFF
TRBV21-1,-,CASSKSGSDERSEKLFF
TRBV27,-,CATSLNGERSGYTF
TRBV9,-,CASSVRTGDNYEQYF
TRBV5-1,-,CASSFTGTGAYGYTF
TRBV2,-,CASSVDRVNTEAFF
TRBV6-2/TRBV6-3,-,CASSPQGTGGFEKLFF
TRBV15,-,CATSRYLAGVETQYF
TRBV6-6,-,CASSRQGLAGNTIYF
TRBV19,once,CASLLGGRQDNQPQHF
TRBV6-5,-,CASIPGGHYGYTF
TRBV2,few,CASRRDSNQPQHF
TRBV10-2,-,CASGVGLQGAQGYTF
TRBV24-1,-,CATSDPLGKQFF
TRBV19,-,CASKWTGRMGYTF